The source of this T cell receptor (beta chain) is a study of control samples from healthy donors and cancer patients. This CDR3 is 17 amino acids long. Germline V gene data show CDR1 as MDHEN and CDR2 as SYDVKM. V was shortened by 6 bases and J by 4 bases, with 24 bases between the two germline ends. Data came from immunoSEQ multiplex PCR; TCRdb stores just in-frame clones and leaves some out. This table has about 120,000 clones, 92% appearing once. V is TRBV28 and J is TRBJ1-2; tentative D call: TRBD1 (5 bases). This TCR came from a woman aged 45 to 65 in good health. The sample comprised blood. The DNA of the CDR3 is TGTGCCAGCAGATCTGGGCCATCAGTCTCAGGGCCCTATGGCTACACCTTC. Protein product: CASRSGPSVSGPYGYTF.